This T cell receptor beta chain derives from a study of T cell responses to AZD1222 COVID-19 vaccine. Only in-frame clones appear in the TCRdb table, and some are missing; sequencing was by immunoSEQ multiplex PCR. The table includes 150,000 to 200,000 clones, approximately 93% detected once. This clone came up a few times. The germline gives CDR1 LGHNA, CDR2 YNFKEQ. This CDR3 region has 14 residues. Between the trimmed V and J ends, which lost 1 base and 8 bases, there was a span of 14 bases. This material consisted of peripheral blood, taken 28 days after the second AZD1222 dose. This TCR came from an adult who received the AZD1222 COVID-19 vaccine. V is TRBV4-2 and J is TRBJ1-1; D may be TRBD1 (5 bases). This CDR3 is CASSQAGQGKEAFF. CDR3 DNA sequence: TGTGCCAGCAGCCAAGCGGGGCAGGGAAAGGAAGCTTTCTTT.